Listed below are T cell receptor beta chains from one sample, sequenced in a study of neurological immune-mediated disorders. From the 5' RACE reads, TCRdb called clonotypes with MiXCR, one entry per CDR3 protein. Among approximately 39,000 distinct CDR3 sequences listed, 7.2% were seen once. Specimen: CD4+ T cells from blood. The source of these receptors is a man between 45 and 60 years old in good health. CDR3s include the opening cysteine and the closing phenylalanine or tryptophan. The order of the fields is D gene, J gene, clone size, V gene, CDR3 DNA, CDR3 protein. A D gene is named only where the DNA matches it firmly. Size is stated for part of the rows, as once, few or many counts, or as a class when the clone is expanded.

D: NA; J: TRBJ2-2; size: many; V: TRBV5-1; DNA: TGCGCCAGCAGCTTGCAACAAGGGGGTACCGGGGAGCTGTTTTTT; CDR3: CASSLQQGGTGELFF
D: NA; J: TRBJ2-2; size: many; V: TRBV3-1; DNA: TGTGCCAGCAGCCGTGGGGCAGGGAACACCGGGGAGCTGTTTTTT; CDR3: CASSRGAGNTGELFF
D: NA; J: TRBJ2-1; size: many; V: TRBV20-1; DNA: TGCAGTGCACAGCTATCTATGTCGCCCAATGAGCAGTTCTTC; CDR3: CSAQLSMSPNEQFF
D: NA; J: TRBJ1-5; size: many; V: TRBV12-3/TRBV12-4; DNA: TGTGCCAGCAGTTTAGCGCAAGGGGCAGGCTATTATAGCAATCAGCCCCAGCATTTT; CDR3: CASSLAQGAGYYSNQPQHF
D: NA; J: TRBJ2-7; size: many; V: TRBV20-1; DNA: TGCAGTGCTAGACAAGCATTCTCCTACGAGCAGTACTTC; CDR3: CSARQAFSYEQYF
D: TRBD1; J: TRBJ1-5; size: many; V: TRBV7-2; DNA: TGTGCCAGCAGCTTAGCGTCACAGGGGCAGCCCCAGCATTTT; CDR3: CASSLASQGQPQHF
D: TRBD1; J: TRBJ2-7; size: many; V: TRBV20-1; DNA: TGCAGTGCTGGGACAGGGGGCGCGAGGAGCTACGAGCAGTACTTC; CDR3: CSAGTGGARSYEQYF
D: TRBD1; J: TRBJ1-2; size: few; V: TRBV7-2; DNA: TGTGCCAGCAGTCCGCAGTGGGACAGCTATGGCTACACCTTC; CDR3: CASSPQWDSYGYTF
D: NA; J: TRBJ2-1; size: few; V: TRBV11-2; DNA: TGTGCCAGCAGCCCAACTAGCTTCAATGAGCAGTTCTTC; CDR3: CASSPTSFNEQFF
D: NA; J: TRBJ2-7; size: many; V: TRBV3-1; DNA: TGTGCCAGCAGCCAGGCCCACTACGAGCAGTACTTC; CDR3: CASSQAHYEQYF
D: TRBD2; J: TRBJ2-2; size: many; V: TRBV20-1; DNA: TGCAGTGCTAGAGATGTCCTGACTAGCGGGAGGGTGACCGGGGAGCTGTTTTTT; CDR3: CSARDVLTSGRVTGELFF
D: TRBD2; J: TRBJ2-7; size: many; V: TRBV6-1; DNA: TGTGCCAGCAGCCAACGGACTAGCGGGAGCTATTTGTACTTC; CDR3: CASSQRTSGSYLYF
D: NA; J: TRBJ2-1; size: many; V: TRBV29-1; DNA: TGCAGCGTTGGTCTGAGGCTTCTCAATGAGCAGTTCTTC; CDR3: CSVGLRLLNEQFF
D: NA; J: TRBJ1-1; size: many; V: TRBV6-1; DNA: TGTGCCGGGGCCCGGGGAACCACTGAAGCTTTCTTT; CDR3: CAGARGTTEAFF
D: NA; J: TRBJ2-3; size: many; V: TRBV7-6; DNA: TGTGCCAGCAGCCTCGCGAGCGCAAGACGTTTCAGCACAGATACGCAGTATTTT; CDR3: CASSLASARRFSTDTQYF
D: NA; J: TRBJ2-3; size: many; V: TRBV5-1; DNA: TGCGCCAGCAGCCGAGCTAATCCCCTTGCAGATACGCAGTATTTT; CDR3: CASSRANPLADTQYF
D: TRBD2; J: TRBJ2-5; size: many; V: TRBV5-1; DNA: TGCGCCAGCAGCCTCGGACTAGCGGCGACGTACCAAGAGACCCAGTACTTC; CDR3: CASSLGLAATYQETQYF
D: TRBD1; J: TRBJ2-2; size: many; V: TRBV6-1; DNA: TGTGCATCGGGACAGGGGTACACCGGGGAGCTGTTTTTT; CDR3: CASGQGYTGELFF
D: TRBD1; J: TRBJ2-7; size: many; V: TRBV5-6; DNA: TGTGCCAGCAGCCTGGGACAGGGTGGCGAGCAGTACTTC; CDR3: CASSLGQGGEQYF
D: NA; J: TRBJ2-3; size: many; V: TRBV4-3; DNA: TGCGCCAGCAGCCAAGCCGGCGGGACACGTAGCACAGATACGCAGTATTTT; CDR3: CASSQAGGTRSTDTQYF
D: TRBD2; J: TRBJ2-7; size: many; V: TRBV7-8; DNA: TGTGCCAGCAGCTTAGAGGGGACTAGGTACGAGCAGTACTTC; CDR3: CASSLEGTRYEQYF
D: NA; J: TRBJ1-2; size: many; V: TRBV29-1; DNA: TGCAGCGTTCGGTTTAACTATGGCTACACCTTC; CDR3: CSVRFNYGYTF
D: TRBD1; J: TRBJ1-2; size: many; V: TRBV29-1; DNA: TGCAGCGTGCGACAGGGACCTTATGGCTACACCTTC; CDR3: CSVRQGPYGYTF
D: TRBD2; J: TRBJ2-7; size: many; V: TRBV20-1; DNA: TGCAGTGCTAGCTGGACTAGCGGGGGGCCCAGCGACGAGCAGTACTTC; CDR3: CSASWTSGGPSDEQYF
D: NA; J: TRBJ2-1; size: few; V: TRBV20-1; DNA: TGCAGTGCTAGGATGTTCACAGGGTTGGCCGATGAGCAGTTCTTC; CDR3: CSARMFTGLADEQFF
D: NA; J: TRBJ2-1; size: many; V: TRBV21-1; DNA: TGTGCCAGCAGCAAAACGGCCTGCCCCCTAAGCTCCTACAATGAGCAGTTCTTC; CDR3: CASSKTACPLSSYNEQFF
D: TRBD2; J: TRBJ2-7; size: many; V: TRBV6-2/TRBV6-3; DNA: TGTGCCAGCGAGCTAGCGGGGGCCTACGAGCAGTACTTC; CDR3: CASELAGAYEQYF
D: NA; J: TRBJ1-5; size: medium-sized; V: TRBV7-2; DNA: TGTGCCAGCAGGGAGAATTTAGGGGTCAATCAGCCCCAGCATTTT; CDR3: CASRENLGVNQPQHF
D: NA; J: TRBJ2-3; size: many; V: TRBV2; DNA: TGTGCCAGCACGGGTTTTTTCACAGATACGCAGTATTTT; CDR3: CASTGFFTDTQYF
D: NA; J: TRBJ1-4; size: many; V: TRBV7-8; DNA: TGTGCCAGCAGCGCCCACAGGGTCCCTAATGAAAAACTGTTTTTT; CDR3: CASSAHRVPNEKLFF
D: NA; J: TRBJ2-2; size: many; V: TRBV5-1; DNA: TGCGCCAGCAGCTTGGGGGCCCCCGGGGAGCTGTTTTTT; CDR3: CASSLGAPGELFF
D: TRBD1; J: TRBJ2-3; size: few; V: TRBV3-1; DNA: TGTGCCAGCAGCCAAATGAGGACAGGGGGCACAGATACGCAGTATTTT; CDR3: CASSQMRTGGTDTQYF
D: NA; J: TRBJ1-6; size: many; V: TRBV7-2; DNA: TGTGCCAGCAGTTTTCAGGAGTACAATTCACCCCTCCACTTT; CDR3: CASSFQEYNSPLHF
D: NA; J: TRBJ2-7; size: NA; V: TRBV20-1; DNA: TGCAGTGCTAGCAGTCCATCAAACGAGCAGTACTTC; CDR3: CSASSPSNEQYF
D: TRBD1; J: TRBJ1-1; size: NA; V: TRBV10-3; DNA: TGTGCCATCAGTGAGTCAGGGGGCAACACTGAAGCTTTCTTT; CDR3: CAISESGGNTEAFF
D: NA; J: TRBJ1-1; size: NA; V: TRBV5-4; DNA: TGTGCCAGCAGCGCGCCGGGACCGCCAGCTTCGGGAGCTTTCTTT; CDR3: CASSAPGPPASGAFF
D: NA; J: TRBJ2-3; size: many; V: TRBV4-2; DNA: TGTGCCAGCAGCCCCGTGGGAGGATTCACAGATACGCAGTATTTT; CDR3: CASSPVGGFTDTQYF
D: NA; J: TRBJ2-2; size: many; V: TRBV6-5; DNA: TGTGCCAGCAGGGCGGCGAGGTTGAACACCGGGGAGCTGTTTTTT; CDR3: CASRAARLNTGELFF
D: NA; J: TRBJ2-7; size: many; V: TRBV27; DNA: TGTGCCAGCAGACAGTCTAGGGGTACCTACGAGCAGTACTTC; CDR3: CASRQSRGTYEQYF
D: TRBD1; J: TRBJ2-2; size: many; V: TRBV20-1; DNA: TGCAGTGGGAGGGGGACAGGGGGCACCGGGGAGCTGTTTTTT; CDR3: CSGRGTGGTGELFF
D: NA; J: TRBJ1-1; size: many; V: TRBV29-1; DNA: TGCAGCGGGGAGGTCCGAGATCGCACTGAAGCTTTCTTT; CDR3: CSGEVRDRTEAFF
D: TRBD2; J: TRBJ2-5; size: many; V: TRBV20-1; DNA: TGCAGTGCCACTCGGGGGGAAGAGACCCAGTACTTC; CDR3: CSATRGEETQYF
D: TRBD1; J: TRBJ2-1; size: few; V: TRBV27; DNA: TGTGCCAGCAGATACAGGGGCAATGAGCAGTTCTTC; CDR3: CASRYRGNEQFF
D: TRBD2; J: TRBJ2-7; size: many; V: TRBV20-1; DNA: TGCAGTGCTAGGTCCCTAGCGGGGGTTCATGAGCAGTACTTC; CDR3: CSARSLAGVHEQYF
D: TRBD2; J: TRBJ2-1; size: many; V: TRBV2; DNA: TGTGTCAGCAGTGTATTGGGACTAGCGGGCAATGAGCAGTTCTTC; CDR3: CVSSVLGLAGNEQFF
D: TRBD2; J: TRBJ2-5; size: many; V: TRBV20-1; DNA: TGCAGTGCTAGGCTTGCGGGAGGGACTGAGACCCAGTACTTC; CDR3: CSARLAGGTETQYF
D: NA; J: TRBJ1-5; size: many; V: TRBV28; DNA: TGTGCCAGCAGTTTCACGAGTGGTAATCAGCCCCAGCATTTT; CDR3: CASSFTSGNQPQHF
D: NA; J: TRBJ2-3; size: many; V: TRBV3-1; DNA: TGTGCCAGCAGCCCCGGCGGAGGGGTGAACACAGATACGCAGTATTTT; CDR3: CASSPGGGVNTDTQYF
D: NA; J: TRBJ2-5; size: many; V: TRBV5-1; DNA: TGCGCCAGCACATCTGTGGGCAGCCAAGAGACCCAGTACTTC; CDR3: CASTSVGSQETQYF
D: NA; J: TRBJ2-7; size: many; V: TRBV20-1; DNA: TGCAGTGCGGAGAGGGTTCAGCGGGTTACGGTCTACGAGCAGTACTTC; CDR3: CSAERVQRVTVYEQYF
D: TRBD1; J: TRBJ1-4; size: many; V: TRBV29-1; DNA: TGCAGCGTAAACCCGGGACAGGGTAAATCTAATGAAAAACTGTTTTTT; CDR3: CSVNPGQGKSNEKLFF